A selection of T cell receptor beta chains follows, all from one sample in a study of post-analysis software for immune sequencing data. From the PCR reads, TCRdb called clonotypes with MiXCR, one entry per CDR3 protein. Of 350,000 to 450,000 distinct CDR3 sequences in the sample, about a third are singletons; the top ten hold roughly 12%. The specimen sequenced was blood. These receptors originate from a girl aged 10-17 years with multiple sclerosis. Both conserved end residues are part of each CDR3. The D gene is left open where the match is weak. Size tells how often a clone was seen (once, few, many) or the class of an expanded clone, and some rows leave it out.

d_call,v_call,clone_size,j_call,cdr3_nt,cdr3_aa
NA,TRBV6-6,NA,TRBJ2-1,TGTGCCACCTGGACGGCCCCAGGCAATGAGCAGTTCTTC,CATWTAPGNEQFF
NA,TRBV4-2,NA,TRBJ2-1,TGTGCCAGCAGCCAAGATGGGGGGTCCTACAATGAGCAGTTCTTC,CASSQDGGSYNEQFF
NA,TRBV7-9,few,TRBJ2-1,TGTGCCAGCAGCCTAAGAAGGGAGGGGGACAATGAGCAGTTCTTC,CASSLRREGDNEQFF
NA,TRBV5-1,few,TRBJ2-5,TGCGCCAGCAGCTTCGGGGCGGACAGAAGCCAAGAGACCCAGTACTTC,CASSFGADRSQETQYF
TRBD2,TRBV4-1,NA,TRBJ2-5,TGCGCCAGCAGCCTTCGACTAGCGGGGGGTTCGGGTGAGCAGTACTTC,CASSLRLAGGSGEQYF
NA,TRBV4-1,NA,TRBJ1-5,TGCGCCAGCAGCCAAGCCACGAGTTTTCCACTTAATCAGCCCCAGCATTTT,CASSQATSFPLNQPQHF
NA,TRBV6-5,NA,TRBJ2-5,TGTGCCATAGGGGGGGGGAGAGAGACCCAGTACTTC,CAIGGGRETQYF
NA,TRBV19,once,TRBJ1-2,TGTGCCAGTAGAGGCCAGGGGTTTGGCTACACCTTC,CASRGQGFGYTF
NA,TRBV6-1,few,TRBJ2-3,TGTGCCAGCAGTCCTATTCTAGCAGGCCATAGGTATTTT,CASSPILAGHRYF
NA,TRBV10-3,NA,TRBJ2-7,TGTGCCATCAGCCAAGACAGAGGCGAGCAGTACTTC,CAISQDRGEQYF
TRBD1,TRBV7-4,few,TRBJ2-6,TGTGCCAGCAGCTCGACAGGGTTCTCTGGGGCCAACGTCCTGACTTTC,CASSSTGFSGANVLTF
NA,TRBV12-3/TRBV12-4,few,TRBJ2-7,TGTGCCAGCAGTTTAGGGACAAATGTCGAGCAGTACTTC,CASSLGTNVEQYF
TRBD1,TRBV3-1,NA,TRBJ1-1,TGTGCCAGCAGCCTGGACAGGGCTATGAACACTGAAGCTTTCTTT,CASSLDRAMNTEAFF
NA,TRBV25-1,NA,TRBJ2-7,TGCGCCAGCAGTGAATCTGGGATCGAGCAGTACTTC,CASSESGIEQYF
NA,TRBV7-2,NA,TRBJ2-5,TGTGCCAGCAGCCCCCGGGACGGATTAAGGAAGACCCAGTACTTC,CASSPRDGLRKTQYF
NA,TRBV5-1,NA,TRBJ2-3,TGCGCCAGCAGCCCGACCGGGACGGCGTACACAGATACGCAGTATTTT,CASSPTGTAYTDTQYF
TRBD1,TRBV9,few,TRBJ2-5,TGTGCCAGCAGCTATGGGACAGGGGCCTATGAGACCCAGTACTTC,CASSYGTGAYETQYF
NA,TRBV20-1,NA,TRBJ2-1,TGCAGTGGCGCGGGGCCTAGAGTCAATGAGCAGTTCTTC,CSGAGPRVNEQFF
NA,TRBV27,few,TRBJ1-5,TGTGCCAGCAGTAGGAGGAGGGGGGAGCCCCAGCATTTT,CASSRRRGEPQHF
TRBD1,TRBV20-1,few,TRBJ1-2,TGCAGTGCTAGAGAGGCGCGGGACAGCTATGGCTACACCTTC,CSAREARDSYGYTF
NA,TRBV20-1,NA,TRBJ2-1,TGCAGTGCTAGACGGTCAGGGGGGTCCTACAATGAGCAGTTCTTC,CSARRSGGSYNEQFF
TRBD2,TRBV4-2,few,TRBJ2-1,TGTGCCAGCAGCCAGGACGATTCTCTAAGCGGGGGGTGGAACAATGAGCAGTTCTTC,CASSQDDSLSGGWNNEQFF
NA,TRBV5-5,few,TRBJ2-1,TGTGCCAACAGCTTTCTAAAGGCGAATGAGCAGTTCTTC,CANSFLKANEQFF